This T cell receptor (beta chain) stems from a study of T cells in women clearing cervical HPV infection. Across the whole study: Controls were women whose single incident HPV16 infection cleared within 12 months without precancer or cancer. HLA type stays a possible confounder, typing being limited.

Study observations and caveats: Repertoire richness, not evenness, was significantly elevated in CIN3+ cases versus controls.

Prevalent HPV16 infections were excluded; only incident single HPV16 infections included. Between the trimmed V and J ends, which lost 2 bases and 3 bases, there was a span of 8 bases. CDR3 length: 14 residues. Germline assignment: CDR1 SGHDN and CDR2 FVKESK. In regard to this clone: The antigen is not known. The read ends 3 residues shy of where the CDR3 ends; the end is completed using the germline J gene.

Method: immunoSEQ multiplex PCR; TCRdb's copy keeps in-frame clones and lacks some. The sample totals some 33,000 clones. Sequencing was carried out using blood buffy coat. The TCR sequence derives from a woman aged 18 to 75 with a cervical HPV16 infection that either progressed to CIN3+ or cleared (not recorded which). The chain carries TRBV14 and TRBJ2-1, with TRBD2 as a possible D gene (6 bases). Incomplete CDR3 DNA: TGTGCCAGCAGCCAATCGGACTACTACAATGAG. Amino acids: CASSQSDYYNE. The whole CDR3 reads CASSQSDYYNEQFF. Using reference TRBV14 and TRBJ2-1 for the parts outside the CDR3, the full variable domain is EAGVTQFPSHSVIEKGQTVTLRCDPISGHDNLYWYRRVMGKEIKFLLHFVKESKQDESGMPNNRFLAERTGGTYSTLKVQPAELEDSGVYFCASSQSDYYNEQFFGPGTRLTVL.